A selection of T cell receptor beta chains follows, all from one sample in a study of a mutant IDH1 vaccine in newly diagnosed glioma. Data came from immunoSEQ multiplex PCR; TCRdb stores just in-frame clones and leaves some out. The sample lists tens of thousands of clones; 85% to 90% were seen once. For these TCRs, the target antigens are not known. The sequences come from PBMCs, collected from a glioma patient whose treatment included an IDH1 peptide vaccine. Every receptor here comes from a middle-aged man with glioma. Each CDR3 is given with its conserved first and last residue. The D gene is left open where the match is weak. Not all rows give a size; the values are once, few, many and, for expanded clones, a class.

J gene,clone size,V gene,D gene,CDR3 DNA,CDR3 protein
TRBJ1-2,NA,TRBV29-1,TRBD1,TGCAGCGTTAACCCGACAGGGGGAGCGGGGGGCTACACCTTC,CSVNPTGGAGGYTF
TRBJ2-2,NA,TRBV18,NA,TGTGCCAGCTCGTTTGGGTCCAACACCGGGGAGCTGTTTTTT,CASSFGSNTGELFF
TRBJ2-1,NA,TRBV30,NA,TGTGCCTGGAGTAGGGTTAATGAGCAGTTCTTC,CAWSRVNEQFF
TRBJ1-6,NA,TRBV4-1,NA,TGCGCCAGCTCAGATCGCTGGGGGGATTCACCCCTCCACTTT,CASSDRWGDSPLHF
TRBJ2-7,NA,TRBV5-6,NA,TGTGCCAGCAGCTCGGGGACGTCCTACGAGCAGTACTTC,CASSSGTSYEQYF
TRBJ2-1,NA,TRBV11-1,NA,TGTGCCAGCAGCTTAGCGCGAGGGCAGGGCTACAATGAGCAGTTCTTC,CASSLARGQGYNEQFF
TRBJ1-4,NA,TRBV7-9,TRBD1,TGTGCCAGCAGCTCCCTTCAGGGGGCGCGGGATGAAAAACTGTTTTTT,CASSSLQGARDEKLFF
TRBJ2-1,NA,TRBV5-1,TRBD1,TGCGCCAGCAGCTTGGATGGCAGGGGGAACAATGAGCAGTTCTTC,CASSLDGRGNNEQFF
TRBJ2-5,NA,TRBV5-5,NA,TGTGCCAGCAGCCCGGGACGGCCCCAAGAGACCCAGTACTTC,CASSPGRPQETQYF
TRBJ2-5,NA,TRBV5-4,NA,TGTGCCAGCACTCTCTGGGAGCGACCCCAAGAGACCCAGTACTTC,CASTLWERPQETQYF
TRBJ2-4,NA,TRBV11-2,TRBD2,TGTGCCAGCAGCTTCGGGACTAGCGCGGACATTCAGTACTTC,CASSFGTSADIQYF
TRBJ2-4,NA,TRBV19,NA,TGTGCCAGTAGGCCACCGGGCAAAAACATTCAGTACTTC,CASRPPGKNIQYF
TRBJ1-1,NA,TRBV7-8,TRBD1,TGTGCCAGCAGTCCTCGTCGACCGGGACAGGGCAGCACTGAAGCTTTCTTT,CASSPRRPGQGSTEAFF
TRBJ2-1,NA,TRBV28,TRBD1,TGTGCCAGCAGTCCCAGGACAGGGCTGAATGAGCAGTTCTTC,CASSPRTGLNEQFF
TRBJ1-2,NA,TRBV28,NA,TGTGCCAGCAGTTTATTGACGGAGGGCTACACCTTC,CASSLLTEGYTF
TRBJ2-1,few,TRBV4-1,TRBD2,TGCGCCAGCAGCCAAGCGGCGGGGGGGTACAATGAGCAGTTCTTC,CASSQAAGGYNEQFF
TRBJ1-2,NA,TRBV5-6,NA,TGTGCCAGCAACGGCTATAGGGACAACTACGGGTATGGCTACACCTTC,CASNGYRDNYGYGYTF
TRBJ2-2,once,TRBV5-1,TRBD1,TGCGCCAGCAGCAGACAGGGTCCGGATACCGGGGAGCTGTTTTTT,CASSRQGPDTGELFF
TRBJ1-3,NA,TRBV9,NA,TGTGCCAGCAGCTCTGGACACGGAAACACCATATATTTT,CASSSGHGNTIYF
TRBJ1-2,NA,TRBV4-2,NA,TGTGCCAGCAGCCAAGGAGGCGGGCAGGTCCTCGGCTACACCTTC,CASSQGGGQVLGYTF
TRBJ1-5,NA,TRBV14,TRBD1,TGTGCCAGCAGCCCCGTCCGGGACAGTATCTATAGCAATCAGCCCCAGCATTTT,CASSPVRDSIYSNQPQHF
TRBJ2-1,NA,TRBV27,NA,TGTGCCACCAACCCGGGACTGCCGACAAACTACAATGAGCAGTTCTTC,CATNPGLPTNYNEQFF
TRBJ1-1,NA,TRBV28,NA,TGTGCCAGCAGTCCCCGCGGGGGACCAGGGGAGAACACTGAAGCTTTCTTT,CASSPRGGPGENTEAFF
TRBJ1-4,once,TRBV5-1,NA,TGCGCCAGCAGCTTGGCGGCGGGCGATGAAAAACTGTTTTTT,CASSLAAGDEKLFF
TRBJ2-3,NA,TRBV19,TRBD2,TGTGCCAGTAGTCCGACTAGCGGGAACGTGGGAGATACGCAGTATTTT,CASSPTSGNVGDTQYF
TRBJ2-5,NA,TRBV10-2,NA,TGCGCCAGCAGTGATTTGACCCCCGGCCGGGAGACCCAGTACTTC,CASSDLTPGRETQYF
TRBJ2-1,NA,TRBV28,NA,TGTGCCAGCAGCCGACGCTGGGGTGACAATGAGCAGTTCTTC,CASSRRWGDNEQFF
TRBJ1-2,NA,TRBV2,NA,TGTGCCAGCAGGGACAACCTGAACTATGGCTACACCTTC,CASRDNLNYGYTF
TRBJ2-3,NA,TRBV10-3,TRBD1,TGTGCCATCAGGGACAGGGGCACAGATACGCAGTATTTT,CAIRDRGTDTQYF
TRBJ1-2,NA,TRBV5-1,NA,TGCGCCAGCAGCTTGGGGGAGTCGGGTTATGGCTACACCTTC,CASSLGESGYGYTF
TRBJ2-3,NA,TRBV5-1,TRBD2,TGCGCCAGCAGCTTGGCAGGCGGGGGGGCGTCAGATACGCAGTATTTT,CASSLAGGGASDTQYF
TRBJ2-5,once,TRBV5-4,TRBD1,TGTGCCAGCAGCTTATCGGACAGGGAAGAGACCCAGTACTTC,CASSLSDREETQYF
TRBJ2-2,NA,TRBV9,TRBD2,TGTGCCAGCAGCGTAGGACTAGCGGGAGGGCCCGGGAGCGGGGAGCTGTTTTTT,CASSVGLAGGPGSGELFF
TRBJ1-5,NA,TRBV19,NA,TGTGCCAGTAGTGCGTACAATCAGCCCCAGCATTTT,CASSAYNQPQHF
TRBJ1-3,NA,TRBV7-2,NA,TGTGCCAGCAGCTTACAGGTAGCCGCAGTACACACCATATATTTT,CASSLQVAAVHTIYF
TRBJ1-1,NA,TRBV28,TRBD1,TGTGCCAGCAGGGAACAGGGGGCAAACACTGAAGCTTTCTTT,CASREQGANTEAFF
TRBJ1-2,NA,TRBV6-4,NA,TGTGCCAGCAGACTCGCGTCTGGGGACTATGGCTACACCTTC,CASRLASGDYGYTF
TRBJ1-4,NA,TRBV6-5,NA,TGTGCCAGCAGCCCGCGAGGGCAATCCGGAGAAAAACTGTTTTTT,CASSPRGQSGEKLFF
TRBJ1-2,NA,TRBV5-6,TRBD1,TGTGCCAGCAGCTTCGGGACAGACCTTAGCTATGGCTACACCTTC,CASSFGTDLSYGYTF
TRBJ2-7,NA,TRBV11-2,TRBD1,TGTGCCAGCAGCCCGGGACAGGCCTCCTACGAGCAGTACTTC,CASSPGQASYEQYF
TRBJ1-6,NA,TRBV10-3,NA,TGTGCCATCAGCGATGGACCTATTAATTCACCCCTCCACTTT,CAISDGPINSPLHF
TRBJ1-6,NA,TRBV28,NA,TGTGCCAGCAGTTTAGTGGAGGGGGCCCTCCACTTT,CASSLVEGALHF
TRBJ2-5,NA,TRBV30,TRBD2,TGTGCCTGGAGTTGGAGGGCGGGGGAAGAGACCCAGTACTTC,CAWSWRAGEETQYF
TRBJ1-2,once,TRBV9,NA,TGTGCCAGCAGCGTAGTAACCCAGACCCCTGCGTATGGCTACACCTTC,CASSVVTQTPAYGYTF
TRBJ2-3,NA,TRBV18,NA,TGTGCCAGCTCACCTTCAGGGAGCACAGATACGCAGTATTTT,CASSPSGSTDTQYF
TRBJ2-7,NA,TRBV21-1,NA,TGTGCCAGCAGCCTCAAGGGGGACAGGAACTACGAGCAGTACTTC,CASSLKGDRNYEQYF
TRBJ2-1,NA,TRBV5-4,TRBD2,TGTGCCAGCAGCCTCAAACTAGCGGGACCTTACAATGAGCAGTTCTTC,CASSLKLAGPYNEQFF
TRBJ1-6,once,TRBV7-9,TRBD1,TGTGCCAGCAGCTCAGGACAGGGAGCAAATAATTCACCCCTCCACTTT,CASSSGQGANNSPLHF
TRBJ2-4,NA,TRBV5-1,NA,TGCGCCAGCAGCTTGGGACAGGGAGGGACCAAAAACATTCAGTACTTC,CASSLGQGGTKNIQYF
TRBJ1-2,NA,TRBV18,NA,TGTGCCAGCTCACCAATTGCAGGCGGCTTCTATGGCTACACCTTC,CASSPIAGGFYGYTF
TRBJ2-7,NA,TRBV4-3,NA,TGCGCCAGCAGCCAAGAGGCGCAGGGCTACGAGCAGTACTTC,CASSQEAQGYEQYF
TRBJ1-2,NA,TRBV12-5,NA,TGTGCTAGTGGTGGATCGACGAGAGCAGCGCGACTGCAGGGAAAGACCTATGGCTACACCTTC,CASGGSTRAARLQGKTYGYTF
TRBJ2-1,NA,TRBV2,TRBD1,TGTGCCAGCAAGGACAGGGGGGACTACAATGAGCAGTTCTTC,CASKDRGDYNEQFF
TRBJ1-1,NA,TRBV19,TRBD1,TGTGCCAGTAGTATACGAACAGGGGGCCCCACTGAAGCTTTCTTT,CASSIRTGGPTEAFF
TRBJ2-7,NA,TRBV6-5,NA,TGTGCCAGCAGTTACTCTCACGTGGACGAGCAGTACTTC,CASSYSHVDEQYF
TRBJ1-1,NA,TRBV11-1,TRBD1,TGTGCCAGCAGGCACGGGACAGGGAGCCCGAACACTGAAGCTTTCTTT,CASRHGTGSPNTEAFF
TRBJ1-6,NA,TRBV14,NA,TGTGCCAGCAGCCAAGCGGCCGACTCCTATAATTCACCCCTCCACTTT,CASSQAADSYNSPLHF
TRBJ2-7,NA,TRBV13,TRBD2,TGTGCCAGCAGCTTGGGGACTAGCGGGAGTTTACTGAAGAGTTTTAGTTACGAGCAGTACTTC,CASSLGTSGSLLKSFSYEQYF
TRBJ1-1,NA,TRBV19,NA,TGTGCCAGCCGAAGCCAGGGTCAAATGAACACTGAAGCTTTCTTT,CASRSQGQMNTEAFF